The entry that follows covers one T cell receptor beta chain sequence. Its specificity is not known. This sample is drawn from a study of T cell responses to AZD1222 COVID-19 vaccine. Whole-study findings and limits: Donors were largely white British and mainly female; clonal diversity was possibly underestimated. Researchers report vaccine-associated CD4 TCRs spanning spike, with dominance at 160-218 and 743-854.

Method: immunoSEQ multiplex PCR; TCRdb's copy keeps in-frame clones and lacks some. The table has roughly 150,000 clones, around 90% seen once. This CDR3 region has 19 residues. The V gene's germline CDR1 is MNHNY and CDR2 SVGAGI (reference sequence). Deletions cut 5 bases from V and 0 bases from J, with 23 bases between. The J gene is TRBJ1-5, the V gene TRBV6-6, with a tentative D call TRBD1 (5 bases). The sample here was peripheral blood, taken on day 0 of AZD1222 vaccination. This TCR was recovered from an adult in good health. The DNA of the CDR3 is TGTGCCAGCAGTCCGACTTCCGGGACGGAGATTTATAGCAATCAGCCCCAGCATTTT. It translates to CASSPTSGTEIYSNQPQHF.